The rows below give T cell receptor beta chains drawn from one sample of a study of T cells in Graves' hyperthyroidism and ophthalmopathy. TCRdb redid the calling of the multiplex PCR reads with MiXCR, one entry per CDR3 protein. The repertoire holds roughly 400,000 distinct CDR3 sequences, with more than 13% as singletons. The sequenced material came from blood. The receptors derive from a man aged 50 or older with Graves' ophthalmopathy. Each CDR3 is given with its conserved first and last residue. The D gene is left open where the match is weak. Some rows have no size entry. The others give once, few or many, or a class for an expanded clone.

v_call: TRBV6-1; clone_size: many; d_call: NA; j_call: TRBJ1-1; cdr3_nt: TGTGCCAGCAGTGCATCGGGGACCAATGAAGCTTTCTTT; cdr3_aa: CASSASGTNEAFF
v_call: TRBV20-1; clone_size: many; d_call: TRBD2; j_call: TRBJ2-3; cdr3_nt: TGCAGTGCTAGTCTAGCGGGAGATAAAACGGATACGCAGTATTTT; cdr3_aa: CSASLAGDKTDTQYF
v_call: TRBV20-1; clone_size: NA; d_call: NA; j_call: TRBJ1-6; cdr3_nt: TGCAGTGCGTCAGCCGGCCAGGCGGGTTCACCCCTCCACTTT; cdr3_aa: CSASAGQAGSPLHF
v_call: TRBV5-6; clone_size: many; d_call: NA; j_call: TRBJ2-1; cdr3_nt: TGTGCCAGCAGCTTGGGTGGGAGTTGGTACAATGAGCAGTTCTTC; cdr3_aa: CASSLGGSWYNEQFF
v_call: TRBV18; clone_size: many; d_call: NA; j_call: TRBJ2-2; cdr3_nt: TGTGCCAGCTCAGCCTACAGGAACACCGGGGAGCTGTTTTTT; cdr3_aa: CASSAYRNTGELFF
v_call: TRBV28; clone_size: NA; d_call: NA; j_call: TRBJ2-5; cdr3_nt: TGTGCCAGCAGCCGAGGGGCGGGGACCACAGAGACCCAGTACTTC; cdr3_aa: CASSRGAGTTETQYF
v_call: TRBV28; clone_size: few; d_call: TRBD1; j_call: TRBJ2-7; cdr3_nt: TGTGCCAGCGGGACAGGACTCGAGCAGTACTTC; cdr3_aa: CASGTGLEQYF
v_call: TRBV29-1; clone_size: NA; d_call: NA; j_call: TRBJ2-5; cdr3_nt: TGCAGCGCCCTATCTCAGGGGAGGTTAGAGACCCAGTACTTC; cdr3_aa: CSALSQGRLETQYF
v_call: TRBV5-1; clone_size: many; d_call: NA; j_call: TRBJ2-3; cdr3_nt: TGCGCCAGCAGCTTGGGTGATGGATCAAACAAGCAGTATTTT; cdr3_aa: CASSLGDGSNKQYF
v_call: TRBV29-1; clone_size: few; d_call: NA; j_call: TRBJ1-1; cdr3_nt: TGCAGCGTTGCACAGGACACTGAAGCTTTCTTT; cdr3_aa: CSVAQDTEAFF
v_call: TRBV2; clone_size: NA; d_call: TRBD2; j_call: TRBJ2-7; cdr3_nt: TGTGCCAGCAGCGGAGGGACTAGCGGGAGGAAAGAGCAGTACTTC; cdr3_aa: CASSGGTSGRKEQYF
v_call: TRBV3-1; clone_size: many; d_call: NA; j_call: TRBJ1-2; cdr3_nt: TGTGCCAGCAGCCAAGCCGGACGCAGCTGGGCCTTC; cdr3_aa: CASSQAGRSWAF
v_call: TRBV6-1; clone_size: NA; d_call: TRBD1; j_call: TRBJ1-5; cdr3_nt: TGTGCCAGCAGCCGGGGAGACAGGGGAAATCAGCCCCAGCATTTT; cdr3_aa: CASSRGDRGNQPQHF
v_call: TRBV4-2; clone_size: many; d_call: TRBD2; j_call: TRBJ2-7; cdr3_nt: TGTGCCAGCAGCCCACCTTACTCTAGCGGGAGTTACGAGCAGTACTTC; cdr3_aa: CASSPPYSSGSYEQYF
v_call: TRBV20-1; clone_size: NA; d_call: NA; j_call: TRBJ1-5; cdr3_nt: TGCAGTGCCCAACAGGGAAGCAATCAGCCCCAGCATTTT; cdr3_aa: CSAQQGSNQPQHF
v_call: TRBV6-1; clone_size: many; d_call: TRBD1; j_call: TRBJ2-5; cdr3_nt: TGTGCCAGCAGCCTTGACAGGGCAAAAGAGACCCAGTACTTC; cdr3_aa: CASSLDRAKETQYF
v_call: TRBV24-1; clone_size: NA; d_call: TRBD2; j_call: TRBJ2-1; cdr3_nt: TGTGCCACCAGTGAGCCGGGAGGGAATGAGCAGTTCTTC; cdr3_aa: CATSEPGGNEQFF
v_call: TRBV11-2; clone_size: few; d_call: NA; j_call: TRBJ2-2; cdr3_nt: TGTGCCAGCAGCTCGGGGACCGGCCGAACCGGGGAGCTGTTTTTT; cdr3_aa: CASSSGTGRTGELFF
v_call: TRBV7-8; clone_size: many; d_call: NA; j_call: TRBJ1-4; cdr3_nt: TGTGCCAGCAGCTCCCATCAGGGTCTTAGTAATGAAAAACTGTTTTTT; cdr3_aa: CASSSHQGLSNEKLFF
v_call: TRBV6-1; clone_size: few; d_call: TRBD1; j_call: TRBJ1-2; cdr3_nt: TGTGCCAGCAGTCTAGGGACAGGGAGCGGCTACACCTTC; cdr3_aa: CASSLGTGSGYTF
v_call: TRBV20-1; clone_size: many; d_call: TRBD2; j_call: TRBJ2-3; cdr3_nt: TGCAGTGCTAGGAGAAGCGGGAGTCGGGATACGCAGTATTTT; cdr3_aa: CSARRSGSRDTQYF
v_call: TRBV11-1; clone_size: NA; d_call: NA; j_call: TRBJ2-7; cdr3_nt: TGTGCCAGGAGCCCGGGACTTTTCTACGAGCAGTACTTC; cdr3_aa: CARSPGLFYEQYF
v_call: TRBV7-9; clone_size: many; d_call: NA; j_call: TRBJ1-5; cdr3_nt: TGTGCCAGCAGCTCAGGGGAGGTCCAGCCCCAGCATTTT; cdr3_aa: CASSSGEVQPQHF
v_call: TRBV15; clone_size: NA; d_call: NA; j_call: TRBJ2-3; cdr3_nt: TGTGCCACCAGCACTGGGACAGATACGCAGTATTTT; cdr3_aa: CATSTGTDTQYF
v_call: TRBV5-1; clone_size: NA; d_call: TRBD2; j_call: TRBJ2-5; cdr3_nt: TGCGCCAGCAGCTCTCGCGGGAGGGAGTACTTC; cdr3_aa: CASSSRGREYF
v_call: TRBV5-1; clone_size: few; d_call: NA; j_call: TRBJ2-1; cdr3_nt: TGCGCCAGCAGCTTGGCCGTCGGGGGCTATCAGTTCTTC; cdr3_aa: CASSLAVGGYQFF
v_call: TRBV19; clone_size: NA; d_call: TRBD1; j_call: TRBJ2-2; cdr3_nt: TGTGCCAGTAGTATTACAGGGGGTCACACCGGGGAGCTGTTTTTT; cdr3_aa: CASSITGGHTGELFF
v_call: TRBV6-1; clone_size: NA; d_call: NA; j_call: TRBJ1-2; cdr3_nt: TGTGCCAGCAGTGGGTCCCCGGACTATTATGGCTACACCTTC; cdr3_aa: CASSGSPDYYGYTF
v_call: TRBV10-3; clone_size: NA; d_call: NA; j_call: TRBJ2-5; cdr3_nt: TGTGCCATCACCAAGGACAGCACAAAAGAGACCCAGTACTTC; cdr3_aa: CAITKDSTKETQYF
v_call: TRBV7-9; clone_size: NA; d_call: TRBD1; j_call: TRBJ2-7; cdr3_nt: TGTGCCAGCAGCGAACTCCGGGACAGGCCCTACGAGCAGTACTTC; cdr3_aa: CASSELRDRPYEQYF
v_call: TRBV20-1; clone_size: many; d_call: NA; j_call: TRBJ2-7; cdr3_nt: TGCAGTGCTAGAGAGACAGCTTCCTACGAGCAGTACTTC; cdr3_aa: CSARETASYEQYF
v_call: TRBV9; clone_size: few; d_call: NA; j_call: TRBJ1-1; cdr3_nt: TGTGCCAGCAGCGTAGCCACTGGAGGTGAAGCTTTCTTT; cdr3_aa: CASSVATGGEAFF